One TCR beta chain is described in this entry. This clonotype has only a few counts. No antigen is known for it. One base away there is no much larger clone; base qualities are not given. This specimen comes from a study of T cells after yellow fever vaccination (dated by TCRdb to the late 2010s). About the investigation overall: Libraries from fractions with low cell numbers were prepared with the SMART-Seq v4 Ultra Low Input RNA kit. Bulk TCR alpha and beta repertoires were sequenced longitudinally to track T-cell clones before and after primary and booster YFV17D yellow fever vaccination. Two healthy male donors, one aged 18 to 30 and one aged 30 to 40 years, made up the cohort. Blood was drawn at multiple timepoints before and after primary and secondary immunization, with bulk PBMC replicates and cell subsets isolated.

Synthesis of TCR cDNA relied on 5'RACE template switching, a step that introduced a universal primer site along with unique molecular identifiers. Priming of cDNA synthesis was performed from both the TCR alpha and TCR beta constant segments. Library amplification used two PCR steps, and the second PCR step added sample barcodes and sequencing adapters. Libraries were sequenced on Illumina HiSeq 2500 (2x100 bp) or NovaSeq (2x150 bp). On the study's bioinformatics: Demultiplexing of reads and collapsing into UMI consensus sequences were performed with MIGEC, and V(D)J alignment was carried out with MiXCR. Vaccine-responding clonotypes were defined with edgeR using replicate PBMC samples, requiring FDR below 0.01 and a log2 fold change above 5 up to day 15. Each bulk clonotype received a CD4 or CD8 identity based on whether the sequenced CD4 or CD8 repertoire contained that clonotype at higher abundance. The public reads were reprocessed in TCRdb via fastp at Q25 and MiXCR, keeping in-frame beta chains. Every entry covers one CDR3 protein and lists the most common genes and DNA from its rows. The V and J calls follow TCRdb's processing rather than the paper's. The sample profile shows 250,000 to 350,000 distinct CDR3 sequences; 6.5% to 8.5% of them were found once. In total, the top ten clones hold 18% of the sample.

Beyond this particular receptor, the publication reports: A small fraction of clonotypes appeared in both the CD4 and CD8 compartments, likely as a result of convergent recombination. Only a couple of donors were included in the study, so the extent to which the findings can be generalized is limited. Compared with the primary T-cell response, the secondary T-cell response was faster but weaker, reaching its peak on day 5 rather than on day 15. Most clones expanded after primary vaccination were re-detected after the booster (about 95% of CD4 and roughly 85% of CD8), suggesting broad memory maintenance. Computational filtering was required because FACS-sorted repertoires could contain abundant contaminating clonotypes from the bulk population.

What the treatment or condition label conveys for this sample: live attenuated yellow fever vaccine strain. Two biological replicates of bulk PBMCs were collected at each blood-draw timepoint. A standard Ficoll-Paque protocol was used to isolate PBMCs from peripheral blood. RNA was extracted with TriZol from bulk PBMCs, CD4 and CD8 fractions, and dextramer-positive and dextramer-negative fractions. The junction carries 11 bases between V and J, which are trimmed by 4 bases and 1 base respectively. The cysteine opens and the phenylalanine closes a CDR3 of 16 amino acids. The entry retains the CDR3 DNA only, 48 bases that are in frame from base 1. For CDR1 and CDR2, the germline V gene lists KGHSH and LQKENI.

This receptor was obtained from a man between 18 and 35 years old who received the YFV17D yellow fever vaccine. Sequenced material: PBMCs, taken about 41 days after the first yellow fever vaccination. The sequence links TRBV18 to TRBJ2-6; possibly the D gene is TRBD1, per 6 matching bases. The CDR3 loop reads CASSLQGGSGANVLTF. The nucleotide sequence is given as TGTGCCAGCTCACTACAGGGTGGGTCTGGGGCCAACGTCCTGACTTTC. The CDR3, completed at both ends by the reference TRBV18 and TRBJ2-6 genes, gives the full variable domain NAGVMQNPRHLVRRRGQEARLRCSPMKGHSHVYWYRQLPEEGLKFMVYLQKENIIDESGMPKERFSAEFPKEGPSILRIQQVVRGDSAAYFCASSLQGGSGANVLTFGAGSRLTVL.